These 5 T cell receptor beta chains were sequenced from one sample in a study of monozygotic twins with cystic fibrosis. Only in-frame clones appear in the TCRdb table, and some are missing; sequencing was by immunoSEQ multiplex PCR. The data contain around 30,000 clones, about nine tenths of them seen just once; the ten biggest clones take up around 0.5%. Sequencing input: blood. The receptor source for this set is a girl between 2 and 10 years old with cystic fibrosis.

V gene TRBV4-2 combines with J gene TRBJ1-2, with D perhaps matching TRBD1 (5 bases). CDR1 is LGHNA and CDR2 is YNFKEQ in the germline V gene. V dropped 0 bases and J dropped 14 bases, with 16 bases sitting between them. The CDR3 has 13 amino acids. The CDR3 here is CASSQDLDTLPTF. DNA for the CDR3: TGTGCCAGCAGCCAAGATCTGGACACGCTTCCGACCTTC.

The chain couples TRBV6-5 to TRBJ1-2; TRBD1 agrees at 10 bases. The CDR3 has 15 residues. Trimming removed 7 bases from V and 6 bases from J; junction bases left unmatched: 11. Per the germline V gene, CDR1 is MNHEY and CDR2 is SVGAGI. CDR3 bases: TGTGCCAGCAAGGGGGTGGTGGGGACAGGGGATGGCTACACCTTC. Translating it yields CASKGVVGTGDGYTF.

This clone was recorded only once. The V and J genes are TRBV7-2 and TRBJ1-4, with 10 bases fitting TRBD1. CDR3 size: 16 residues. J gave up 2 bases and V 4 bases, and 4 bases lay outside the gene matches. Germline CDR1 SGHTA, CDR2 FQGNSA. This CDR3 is CASSSRQGATNEKLFF. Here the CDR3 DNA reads TGTGCCAGCAGCTCAAGACAGGGGGCCACTAATGAAAAACTGTTTTTT.

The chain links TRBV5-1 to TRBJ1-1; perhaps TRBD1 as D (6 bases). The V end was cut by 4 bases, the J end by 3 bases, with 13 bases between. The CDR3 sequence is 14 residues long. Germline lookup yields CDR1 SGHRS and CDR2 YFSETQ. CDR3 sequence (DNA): TGCGCCAGCAGCGAACAGGGAAGGGACACTGAAGCTTTCTTT. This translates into CASSEQGRDTEAFF.

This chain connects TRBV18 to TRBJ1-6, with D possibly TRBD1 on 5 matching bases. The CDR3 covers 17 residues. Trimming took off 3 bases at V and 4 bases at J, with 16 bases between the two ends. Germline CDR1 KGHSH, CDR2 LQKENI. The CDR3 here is CASSPTAIPVYNSPLHF. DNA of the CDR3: TGTGCCAGCTCACCGACAGCTATACCTGTATATAATTCACCCCTCCACTTT.